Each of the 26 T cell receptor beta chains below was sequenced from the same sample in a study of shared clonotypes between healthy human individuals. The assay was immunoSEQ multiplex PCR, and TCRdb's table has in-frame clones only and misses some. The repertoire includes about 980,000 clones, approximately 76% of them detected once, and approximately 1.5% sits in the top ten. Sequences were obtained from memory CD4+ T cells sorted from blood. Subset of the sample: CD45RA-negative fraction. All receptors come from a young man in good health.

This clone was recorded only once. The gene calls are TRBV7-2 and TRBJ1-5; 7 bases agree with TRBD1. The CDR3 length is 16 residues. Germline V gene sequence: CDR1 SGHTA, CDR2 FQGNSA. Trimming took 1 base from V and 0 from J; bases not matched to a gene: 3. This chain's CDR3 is CASSLVGTDSNQPQHF. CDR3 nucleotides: TGTGCCAGCAGCTTAGTCGGGACAGATAGCAATCAGCCCCAGCATTTT. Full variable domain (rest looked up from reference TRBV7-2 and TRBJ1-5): GAGVSQSPSNKVTEKGKDVELRCDPISGHTALYWYRQSLGQGLEFLIYFQGNSAPDKSGLPSDRFSAERTGGSVSTLTIQRTQQEDSAVYLCASSLVGTDSNQPQHFGDGTRLSIL.

The CDR3 DNA sequence: TGTGCCAGCAGTACCCAGACTAAGACGAACACCGGGGAGCTGTTTTTT. Its translation: CASSTQTKTNTGELFF. The rearrangement uses TRBV6-4 and TRBJ2-2; possibly TRBD2 for D (5 bases). With 5 bases removed from V and 0 bases from J, the gap between germline ends came to 13 bases. The CDR3 contains 16 residues. The germline gives CDR1 MRHNA, CDR2 SNTAGT.

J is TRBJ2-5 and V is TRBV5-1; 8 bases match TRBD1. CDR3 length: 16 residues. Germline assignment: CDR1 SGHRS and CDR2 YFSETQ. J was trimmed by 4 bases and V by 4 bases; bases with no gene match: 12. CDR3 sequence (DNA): TGCGCCAGCAGCCCTCGGGCGACAGGGGCGAGAGAGACCCAGTACTTC. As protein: CASSPRATGARETQYF.

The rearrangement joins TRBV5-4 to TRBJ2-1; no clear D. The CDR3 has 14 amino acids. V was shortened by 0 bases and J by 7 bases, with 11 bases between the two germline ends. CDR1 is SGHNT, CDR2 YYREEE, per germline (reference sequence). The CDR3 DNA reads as TGTGCCAGCAGCTTGGAATTAGCAAGGAATGAGCAGTTCTTC. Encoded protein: CASSLELARNEQFF. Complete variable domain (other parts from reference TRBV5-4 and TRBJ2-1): ETGVTQSPTHLIKTRGQQVTLRCSSQSGHNTVSWYQQALGQGPQFIFQYYREEENGRGNFPPRFSGLQFPNYSSELNVNALELDDSALYLCASSLELARNEQFFGPGTRLTVL.

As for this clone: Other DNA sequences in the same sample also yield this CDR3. Here the CDR3 reads CASSPTTGDSPLHF. CDR3 nucleotide sequence: TGTGCCAGCTCACCAACCACAGGGGATTCACCCCTCCACTTT. This chain uses TRBV18 with TRBJ1-6; 7 bases fit TRBD1. The J segment lost 8 bases and the V segment lost 2 bases, leaving 3 bases of the junction unmatched. Germline assignment: CDR1 KGHSH and CDR2 LQKENI. This CDR3 contains 14 residues.

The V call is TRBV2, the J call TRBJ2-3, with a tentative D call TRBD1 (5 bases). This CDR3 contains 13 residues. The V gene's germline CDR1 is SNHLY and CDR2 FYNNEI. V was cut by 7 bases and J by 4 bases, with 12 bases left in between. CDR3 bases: TGTGCCAGCAAACAGGCCCGGGCAGATACGCAGTATTTT. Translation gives CASKQARADTQYF.

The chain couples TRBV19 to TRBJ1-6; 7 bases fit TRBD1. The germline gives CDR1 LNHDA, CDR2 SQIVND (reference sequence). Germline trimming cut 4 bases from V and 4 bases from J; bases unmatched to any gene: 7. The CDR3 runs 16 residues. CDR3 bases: TGTGCCAGTAGTAACCCAACGACAGGGTATAATTCACCCCTCCACTTT. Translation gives CASSNPTTGYNSPLHF.

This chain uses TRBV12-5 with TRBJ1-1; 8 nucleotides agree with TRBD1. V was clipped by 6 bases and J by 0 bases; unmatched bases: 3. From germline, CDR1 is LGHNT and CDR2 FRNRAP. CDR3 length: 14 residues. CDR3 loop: CASGRQGMNTEAFF. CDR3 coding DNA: TGTGCTAGTGGAAGACAGGGGATGAACACTGAAGCTTTCTTT.

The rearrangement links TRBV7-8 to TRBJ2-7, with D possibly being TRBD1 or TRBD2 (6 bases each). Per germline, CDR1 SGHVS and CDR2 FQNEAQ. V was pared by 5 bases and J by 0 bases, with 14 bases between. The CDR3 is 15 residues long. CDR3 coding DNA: TGTGCCAGCAGCCCTAGCGACAGGCACTCCTACGAGCAGTACTTC. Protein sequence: CASSPSDRHSYEQYF.

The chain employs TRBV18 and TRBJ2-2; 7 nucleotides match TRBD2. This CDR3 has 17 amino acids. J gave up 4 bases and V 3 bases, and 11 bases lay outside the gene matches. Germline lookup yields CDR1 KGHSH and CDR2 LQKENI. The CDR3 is CASSPPVGAGSTGELFF. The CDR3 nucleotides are TGTGCCAGCTCACCTCCCGTTGGAGCGGGGAGCACCGGGGAGCTGTTTTTT.

Here the CDR3 DNA reads TGTGCCAGCAGCCTAGTCTCCGGGACAGCTAACTATGGCTACACCTTC. This sequence encodes CASSLVSGTANYGYTF. J is TRBJ1-2 and V is TRBV7-2; TRBD1 matches at 7 bases. The CDR3 sequence is 16 residues long. Trimming at V came to 5 bases and at J to 0 bases, leaving 9 bases not matched to a gene. CDR1 is SGHTA, CDR2 FQGNSA, per germline.

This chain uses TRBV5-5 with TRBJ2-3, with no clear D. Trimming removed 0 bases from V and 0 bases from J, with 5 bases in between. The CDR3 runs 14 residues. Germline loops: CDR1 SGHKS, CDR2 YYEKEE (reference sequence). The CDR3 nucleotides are TGTGCCAGCAGCTTGGGGGTTAGCACAGATACGCAGTATTTT. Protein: CASSLGVSTDTQYF.

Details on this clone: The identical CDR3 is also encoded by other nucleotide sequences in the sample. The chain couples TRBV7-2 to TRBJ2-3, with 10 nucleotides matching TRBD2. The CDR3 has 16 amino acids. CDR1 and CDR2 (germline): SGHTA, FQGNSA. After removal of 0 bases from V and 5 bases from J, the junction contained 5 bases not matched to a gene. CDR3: CASSLAVAGGRDTQYF. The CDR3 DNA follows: TGTGCCAGCAGCTTAGCCGTAGCGGGGGGAAGAGATACGCAGTATTTT.

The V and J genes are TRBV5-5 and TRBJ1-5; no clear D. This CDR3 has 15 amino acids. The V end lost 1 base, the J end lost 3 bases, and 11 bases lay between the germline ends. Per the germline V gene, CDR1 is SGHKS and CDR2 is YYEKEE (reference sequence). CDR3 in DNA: TGTGCCAGCAGCTTGTGGCAGGCTTCCAATCAGCCCCAGCATTTT. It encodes CASSLWQASNQPQHF.

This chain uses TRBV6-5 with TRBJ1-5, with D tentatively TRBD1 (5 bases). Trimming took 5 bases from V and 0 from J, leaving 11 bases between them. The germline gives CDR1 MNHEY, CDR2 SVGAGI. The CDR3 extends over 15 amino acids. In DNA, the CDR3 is TGTGCCAGCAGTCCTCAGGGAATTAGCAATCAGCCCCAGCATTTT. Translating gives CASSPQGISNQPQHF.

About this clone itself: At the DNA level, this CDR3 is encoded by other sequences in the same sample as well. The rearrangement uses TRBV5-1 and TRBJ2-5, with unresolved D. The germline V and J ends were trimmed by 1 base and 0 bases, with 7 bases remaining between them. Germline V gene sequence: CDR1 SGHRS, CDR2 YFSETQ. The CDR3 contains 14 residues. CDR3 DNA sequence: TGCGCCAGCAGCTTGATAGGGTACCAAGAGACCCAGTACTTC. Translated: CASSLIGYQETQYF.

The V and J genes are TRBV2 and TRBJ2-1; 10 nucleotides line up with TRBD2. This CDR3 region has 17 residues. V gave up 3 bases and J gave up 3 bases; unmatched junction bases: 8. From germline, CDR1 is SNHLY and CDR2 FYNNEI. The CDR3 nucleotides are TGTGCCAGCAGTGATGTACTAAGGACTAGCGGCTACAATGAGCAGTTCTTC. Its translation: CASSDVLRTSGYNEQFF.

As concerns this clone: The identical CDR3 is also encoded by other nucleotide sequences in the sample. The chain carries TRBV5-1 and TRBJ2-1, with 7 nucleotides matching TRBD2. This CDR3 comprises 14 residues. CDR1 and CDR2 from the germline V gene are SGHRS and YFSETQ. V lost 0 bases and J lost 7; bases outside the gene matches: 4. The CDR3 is CASSLEGRGNEQFF. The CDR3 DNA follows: TGCGCCAGCAGCTTGGAAGGGAGGGGAAATGAGCAGTTCTTC.

The DNA of the CDR3 is TGTGCCAGCAGTCCGAGGGACGTCGGGGAGACCCAGTACTTC. Protein product: CASSPRDVGETQYF. The rearrangement joins TRBV27 to TRBJ2-5; D tentatively fits TRBD1 or TRBD2 (5 bases each). The CDR3 has 14 residues. With 5 bases removed from V and 5 bases from J, the gap between germline ends came to 15 bases. Per the germline V gene, CDR1 is MNHEY and CDR2 is SMNVEV (reference sequence).

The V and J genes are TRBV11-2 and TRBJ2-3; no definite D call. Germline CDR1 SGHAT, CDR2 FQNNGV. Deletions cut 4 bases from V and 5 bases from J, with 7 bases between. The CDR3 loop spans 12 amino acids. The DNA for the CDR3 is TGTGCCAGCAGCTCCTCTCGAGATACGCAGTATTTT. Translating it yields CASSSSRDTQYF. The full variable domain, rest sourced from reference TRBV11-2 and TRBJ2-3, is EAGVAQSPRYKIIEKRQSVAFWCNPISGHATLYWYQQILGQGPKLLIQFQNNGVVDDSQLPKDRFSAERLKGVDSTLKIQPAKLEDSAVYLCASSSSRDTQYFGPGTRLTVL.

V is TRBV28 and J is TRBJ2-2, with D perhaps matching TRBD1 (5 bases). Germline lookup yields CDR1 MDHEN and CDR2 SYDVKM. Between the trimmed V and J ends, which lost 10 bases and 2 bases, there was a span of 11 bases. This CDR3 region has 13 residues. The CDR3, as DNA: TGTGCCACCCCAGGGCCTAACACCGGGGAGCTGTTTTTT. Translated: CATPGPNTGELFF.

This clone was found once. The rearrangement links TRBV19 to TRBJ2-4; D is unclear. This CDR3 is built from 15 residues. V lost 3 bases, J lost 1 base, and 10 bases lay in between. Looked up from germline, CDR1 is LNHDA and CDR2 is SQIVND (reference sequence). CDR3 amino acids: CASSMRDPAKNIQYF. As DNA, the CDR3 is TGTGCCAGTAGTATGAGAGACCCTGCCAAAAACATTCAGTACTTC.

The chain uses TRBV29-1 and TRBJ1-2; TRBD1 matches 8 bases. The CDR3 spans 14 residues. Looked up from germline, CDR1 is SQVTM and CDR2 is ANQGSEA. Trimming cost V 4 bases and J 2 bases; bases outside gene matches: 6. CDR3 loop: CSVGTRQGNYGYTF. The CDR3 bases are TGCAGCGTTGGCACAAGACAGGGGAACTATGGCTACACCTTC.

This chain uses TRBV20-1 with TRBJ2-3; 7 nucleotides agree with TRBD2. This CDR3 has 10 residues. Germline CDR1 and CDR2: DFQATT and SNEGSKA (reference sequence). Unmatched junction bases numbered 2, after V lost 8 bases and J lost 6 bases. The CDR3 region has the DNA TGCAGTTGGGGGGGGGATACGCAGTATTTT. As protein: CSWGGDTQYF.

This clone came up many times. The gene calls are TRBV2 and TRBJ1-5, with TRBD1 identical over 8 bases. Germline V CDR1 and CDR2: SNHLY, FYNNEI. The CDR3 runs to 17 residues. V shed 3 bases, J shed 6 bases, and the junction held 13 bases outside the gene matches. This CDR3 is CASSEDRVLTLGQPQHF. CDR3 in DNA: TGTGCCAGCAGTGAGGACAGGGTCTTAACTTTGGGTCAGCCCCAGCATTTT.

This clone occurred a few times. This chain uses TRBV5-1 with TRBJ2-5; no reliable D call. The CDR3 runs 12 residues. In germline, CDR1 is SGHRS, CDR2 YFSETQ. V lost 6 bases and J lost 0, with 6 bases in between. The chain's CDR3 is CASKAYQETQYF. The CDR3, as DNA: TGCGCCAGCAAGGCTTACCAAGAGACCCAGTACTTC.